Listed below are T cell receptor beta chains from one sample, sequenced in a study of control samples from healthy donors and cancer patients. Some clones are missing from TCRdb's copy, which holds only in-frame ones; the method was immunoSEQ multiplex PCR. The sample lists roughly 200,000 clones, about 93% seen once, with approximately 1.5% in the top ten. Source material: blood. These TCRs come from a man aged 45-65 years in good health. Both conserved end residues are part of each CDR3. Each record gives: V gene, D gene, J gene, clone size, CDR3 protein, CDR3 DNA. A D gene is named only where the DNA matches it firmly. Where a row states a size, it is once, few, many or the class of an expanded clone; other rows omit it.

V gene: TRBV5-1; D gene: NA; J gene: TRBJ2-2; clone size: NA; CDR3 protein: CASSLNPLDTGELFF; CDR3 DNA: TGCGCCAGCAGCTTGAATCCTTTGGACACCGGGGAGCTGTTTTTT
V gene: TRBV6-2/TRBV6-3; D gene: NA; J gene: TRBJ1-5; clone size: few; CDR3 protein: CASSYFSAGSQPQHF; CDR3 DNA: TGTGCCAGCAGTTACTTTTCGGCAGGGAGTCAGCCCCAGCATTTT
V gene: TRBV19; D gene: NA; J gene: TRBJ2-3; clone size: NA; CDR3 protein: CASSVDRRSTDTQYF; CDR3 DNA: TGTGCCAGTAGTGTCGACAGGCGCAGCACAGATACGCAGTATTTT
V gene: TRBV9; D gene: NA; J gene: TRBJ1-1; clone size: NA; CDR3 protein: CASHPVSHGTEAFF; CDR3 DNA: TGTGCCAGCCACCCGGTCTCTCACGGGACTGAAGCTTTCTTT
V gene: TRBV5-4; D gene: NA; J gene: TRBJ1-6; clone size: NA; CDR3 protein: CASSSRDTSSYNSPLHF; CDR3 DNA: TGTGCCAGCAGCTCGAGGGACACGAGCTCCTATAATTCACCCCTCCACTTT
V gene: TRBV28; D gene: NA; J gene: TRBJ1-2; clone size: NA; CDR3 protein: CASSLLEQGNGYTF; CDR3 DNA: TGTGCCAGCAGTCTACTAGAACAGGGTAATGGCTACACCTTC
V gene: TRBV4-2; D gene: NA; J gene: TRBJ2-3; clone size: NA; CDR3 protein: CASSQVPLTDTQYF; CDR3 DNA: TGTGCCAGCAGCCAAGTCCCTCTCACAGATACGCAGTATTTT
V gene: TRBV3-1/TRBV3-2; D gene: NA; J gene: TRBJ2-2; clone size: NA; CDR3 protein: CASRTANTGELFF; CDR3 DNA: TGTGCCAGCAGGACGGCGAACACCGGGGAGCTGTTTTTT
V gene: TRBV7-2; D gene: NA; J gene: TRBJ2-2; clone size: NA; CDR3 protein: CASSPRGSNTGELFF; CDR3 DNA: TGTGCCAGCAGCCCCCGCGGGTCGAACACCGGGGAGCTGTTTTTT
V gene: TRBV7-9; D gene: TRBD2; J gene: TRBJ2-2; clone size: NA; CDR3 protein: CASSLALGGSPGELFF; CDR3 DNA: TGTGCCAGCAGCTTAGCGTTGGGGGGGTCCCCCGGGGAGCTGTTTTTT
V gene: TRBV6-6; D gene: NA; J gene: TRBJ1-3; clone size: NA; CDR3 protein: CASSPSVPSSGNTIYF; CDR3 DNA: TGTGCCAGCAGTCCCTCCGTGCCGAGCTCTGGAAACACCATATATTTT
V gene: TRBV2; D gene: NA; J gene: TRBJ1-2; clone size: once; CDR3 protein: CASRSAGNYGYTF; CDR3 DNA: TGTGCCAGCAGGTCGGCAGGAAACTATGGCTACACCTTC
V gene: TRBV7-2; D gene: TRBD1; J gene: TRBJ2-7; clone size: NA; CDR3 protein: CASSPGQGAREQYF; CDR3 DNA: TGTGCCAGCAGCCCCGGACAGGGGGCTCGAGAGCAGTACTTC
V gene: TRBV18; D gene: NA; J gene: TRBJ1-3; clone size: NA; CDR3 protein: CASSPMPPAPSGNTIYF; CDR3 DNA: TGTGCCAGCTCACCAATGCCCCCGGCCCCCTCTGGAAACACCATATATTTT
V gene: TRBV29-1; D gene: NA; J gene: TRBJ1-4; clone size: NA; CDR3 protein: CSVGPGTGEKLFF; CDR3 DNA: TGCAGCGTTGGACCCGGGACCGGGGAAAAACTGTTTTTT
V gene: TRBV5-4; D gene: NA; J gene: TRBJ2-5; clone size: NA; CDR3 protein: CASSLVGDWETQYF; CDR3 DNA: TGTGCCAGCAGCTTGGTTGGCGATTGGGAGACCCAGTACTTC
V gene: TRBV7-9; D gene: NA; J gene: TRBJ2-1; clone size: NA; CDR3 protein: CASTFGDEQFF; CDR3 DNA: TGTGCCAGCACCTTTGGCGATGAGCAGTTCTTC
V gene: TRBV6-5; D gene: NA; J gene: TRBJ1-3; clone size: once; CDR3 protein: CASFQAGAGNTIYF; CDR3 DNA: TGTGCCAGCTTTCAGGCGGGGGCCGGAAACACCATATATTTT
V gene: TRBV7-7; D gene: TRBD2; J gene: TRBJ2-3; clone size: once; CDR3 protein: CASSPAGGDTQYF; CDR3 DNA: TGTGCTAGCAGCCCAGCGGGGGGAGATACGCAGTATTTT
V gene: TRBV25-1; D gene: NA; J gene: TRBJ1-4; clone size: NA; CDR3 protein: CASSDVRATNEKLFF; CDR3 DNA: TGTGCCAGCAGTGATGTCAGAGCAACTAATGAAAAACTGTTTTTT
V gene: TRBV29-1; D gene: NA; J gene: TRBJ2-3; clone size: NA; CDR3 protein: CSLDRADTQYF; CDR3 DNA: TGCAGCTTGGACCGCGCAGATACGCAGTATTTT
V gene: TRBV5-1; D gene: NA; J gene: TRBJ1-1; clone size: NA; CDR3 protein: CASRTDANTEAFF; CDR3 DNA: TGCGCCAGCAGGACGGACGCAAACACTGAAGCTTTCTTT
V gene: TRBV5-6; D gene: NA; J gene: TRBJ2-7; clone size: NA; CDR3 protein: CASSLAVRGEQYF; CDR3 DNA: TGTGCCAGCAGCTTGGCCGTCAGGGGTGAGCAGTACTTC
V gene: TRBV19; D gene: NA; J gene: TRBJ1-1; clone size: NA; CDR3 protein: CASSTQENTEAFF; CDR3 DNA: TGTGCCAGTAGTACCCAAGAAAACACTGAAGCTTTCTTT
V gene: TRBV27; D gene: NA; J gene: TRBJ2-7; clone size: NA; CDR3 protein: CASSPGQPYEQYF; CDR3 DNA: TGTGCCAGCAGTCCGGGACAACCCTACGAGCAGTACTTC
V gene: TRBV19; D gene: NA; J gene: TRBJ1-2; clone size: NA; CDR3 protein: CASSTPGGNYGYTF; CDR3 DNA: TGTGCCAGTAGTACCCCGGGCGGAAACTATGGCTACACCTTC
V gene: TRBV19; D gene: TRBD2; J gene: TRBJ2-3; clone size: NA; CDR3 protein: CASSPLRRGGTDTQYF; CDR3 DNA: TGTGCCAGTAGTCCACTGAGGCGGGGGGGCACAGATACGCAGTATTTT
V gene: TRBV5-1; D gene: TRBD1; J gene: TRBJ2-1; clone size: NA; CDR3 protein: CASNPGQGSNEQFF; CDR3 DNA: TGCGCCAGTAACCCGGGACAGGGGAGCAATGAGCAGTTCTTC
V gene: TRBV5-5; D gene: NA; J gene: TRBJ2-3; clone size: NA; CDR3 protein: CASSLGTQYF; CDR3 DNA: TGTGCCAGCAGCTTGGGTACGCAGTATTTT
V gene: TRBV7-2; D gene: TRBD1; J gene: TRBJ2-7; clone size: NA; CDR3 protein: CASSLEGDSYEQYF; CDR3 DNA: TGTGCCAGCAGCTTAGAGGGGGACAGCTACGAGCAGTACTTC
V gene: TRBV3-1/TRBV3-2; D gene: NA; J gene: TRBJ2-1; clone size: NA; CDR3 protein: CASSPARNEQFF; CDR3 DNA: TGTGCCAGCAGCCCTGCACGGAATGAGCAGTTCTTC
V gene: TRBV3-1/TRBV3-2; D gene: NA; J gene: TRBJ1-6; clone size: NA; CDR3 protein: CASSPGNSPLHF; CDR3 DNA: TGTGCCAGCAGCCCGGGAAATTCACCCCTCCACTTT
V gene: TRBV3-1/TRBV3-2; D gene: NA; J gene: TRBJ2-1; clone size: NA; CDR3 protein: CASSQRDLPSNEQFF; CDR3 DNA: TGTGCCAGCAGCCAACGGGACTTGCCTAGCAATGAGCAGTTCTTC
V gene: TRBV28; D gene: NA; J gene: TRBJ2-5; clone size: NA; CDR3 protein: CASSSPPGPSTETQYF; CDR3 DNA: TGTGCCAGCAGTTCACCCCCGGGTCCGAGTACGGAGACCCAGTACTTC
V gene: TRBV7-9; D gene: NA; J gene: TRBJ1-3; clone size: NA; CDR3 protein: CASSLRLTVERNTIYF; CDR3 DNA: TGTGCCAGCAGCTTAAGATTGACAGTCGAGCGAAACACCATATATTTT
V gene: TRBV27; D gene: TRBD1; J gene: TRBJ2-3; clone size: NA; CDR3 protein: CASSRTGLGDTQYF; CDR3 DNA: TGTGCCAGCAGCAGGACAGGGCTTGGAGATACGCAGTATTTT
V gene: TRBV6-5; D gene: TRBD1; J gene: TRBJ2-1; clone size: NA; CDR3 protein: CASSSGTGRANEQFF; CDR3 DNA: TGTGCCAGCAGTTCCGGGACAGGGAGGGCTAATGAGCAGTTCTTC
V gene: TRBV30; D gene: NA; J gene: TRBJ1-3; clone size: NA; CDR3 protein: CAWSPGPPVDTIYF; CDR3 DNA: TGTGCCTGGAGCCCGGGGCCGCCCGTGGACACCATATATTTT
V gene: TRBV5-1; D gene: NA; J gene: TRBJ2-3; clone size: NA; CDR3 protein: CASRHTGTGSTDTQYF; CDR3 DNA: TGCGCCAGCAGACATACCGGGACCGGTAGCACAGATACGCAGTATTTT
V gene: TRBV7-9; D gene: TRBD1; J gene: TRBJ1-1; clone size: NA; CDR3 protein: CASSGQVEAFF; CDR3 DNA: TGTGCCAGCAGCGGACAGGTTGAAGCTTTCTTT
V gene: TRBV29-1; D gene: NA; J gene: TRBJ2-2; clone size: NA; CDR3 protein: CSVLRGVNTGELFF; CDR3 DNA: TGCAGCGTCCTGAGGGGGGTGAACACCGGGGAGCTGTTTTTT
V gene: TRBV28; D gene: NA; J gene: TRBJ1-3; clone size: NA; CDR3 protein: CASSLVPGLRSGNTIYF; CDR3 DNA: TGTGCCAGCAGTTTAGTCCCAGGTCTTCGCTCTGGAAACACCATATATTTT
V gene: TRBV13; D gene: TRBD1; J gene: TRBJ1-2; clone size: NA; CDR3 protein: CASTRDRGNLGYTF; CDR3 DNA: TGTGCCAGCACCCGGGACAGGGGAAATTTGGGCTACACCTTC
V gene: TRBV5-1; D gene: NA; J gene: TRBJ2-2; clone size: NA; CDR3 protein: CASSTQGTGELFF; CDR3 DNA: TGCGCCAGCAGCACACAGGGAACCGGGGAGCTGTTTTTT
V gene: TRBV5-1; D gene: TRBD1; J gene: TRBJ1-1; clone size: NA; CDR3 protein: CASSLGTGGAGTEAFF; CDR3 DNA: TGCGCCAGCAGCTTGGGGACAGGGGGCGCGGGCACTGAAGCTTTCTTT
V gene: TRBV3-1/TRBV3-2; D gene: NA; J gene: TRBJ2-1; clone size: NA; CDR3 protein: CASSRLYQDEQFF; CDR3 DNA: TGTGCCAGCAGCCGCCTATATCAGGATGAGCAGTTCTTC
V gene: TRBV19; D gene: TRBD1; J gene: TRBJ1-6; clone size: NA; CDR3 protein: CASRMGQENSPLHF; CDR3 DNA: TGTGCCAGTAGGATGGGACAGGAAAATTCACCCCTCCACTTT
V gene: TRBV4-3; D gene: NA; J gene: TRBJ1-3; clone size: NA; CDR3 protein: CASSQSYAGNTIYF; CDR3 DNA: TGCGCCAGCAGCCAAAGCTATGCAGGAAACACCATATATTTT
V gene: TRBV20-1; D gene: TRBD2; J gene: TRBJ2-4; clone size: NA; CDR3 protein: CSASPLAGALAKNIQYF; CDR3 DNA: TGCAGTGCTAGTCCCCTAGCGGGGGCCTTAGCCAAAAACATTCAGTACTTC
V gene: TRBV6-2/TRBV6-3; D gene: TRBD1; J gene: TRBJ2-5; clone size: NA; CDR3 protein: CASSYARTGGETQYF; CDR3 DNA: TGTGCCAGCAGTTACGCAAGGACAGGAGGAGAGACCCAGTACTTC
V gene: TRBV7-2; D gene: TRBD2; J gene: TRBJ2-1; clone size: NA; CDR3 protein: CASSSTSDHEQFF; CDR3 DNA: TGTGCCAGCAGCTCTACTAGCGACCATGAGCAGTTCTTC
V gene: TRBV3-1/TRBV3-2; D gene: NA; J gene: TRBJ2-1; clone size: NA; CDR3 protein: CASSLSSTVLVYNEQFF; CDR3 DNA: TGTGCCAGCAGCCTCTCTTCGACGGTCCTTGTGTACAATGAGCAGTTCTTC
V gene: TRBV7-9; D gene: TRBD1; J gene: TRBJ1-5; clone size: NA; CDR3 protein: CASSPTGGVNQPQHF; CDR3 DNA: TGTGCCAGCAGCCCGACAGGGGGCGTAAATCAGCCCCAGCATTTT